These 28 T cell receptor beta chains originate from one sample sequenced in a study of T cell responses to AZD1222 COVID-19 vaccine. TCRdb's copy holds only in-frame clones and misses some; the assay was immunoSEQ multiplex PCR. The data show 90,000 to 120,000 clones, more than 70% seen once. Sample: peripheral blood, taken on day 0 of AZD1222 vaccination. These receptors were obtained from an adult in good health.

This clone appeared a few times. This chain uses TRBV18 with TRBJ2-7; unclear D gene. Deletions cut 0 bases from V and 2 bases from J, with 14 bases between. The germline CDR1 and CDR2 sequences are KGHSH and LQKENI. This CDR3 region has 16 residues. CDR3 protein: CASSPPGIGIPYEQYF. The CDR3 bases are TGTGCCAGCTCACCACCTGGGATTGGGATCCCCTACGAGCAGTACTTC. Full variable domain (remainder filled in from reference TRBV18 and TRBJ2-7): NAGVMQNPRHLVRRRGQEARLRCSPMKGHSHVYWYRQLPEEGLKFMVYLQKENIIDESGMPKERFSAEFPKEGPSILRIQQVVRGDSAAYFCASSPPGIGIPYEQYFGPGTRLTVT.

CDR3 protein: CAWSALRGSDGYTF. The CDR3 DNA is TGTGCCTGGAGTGCACTCAGGGGATCGGATGGCTACACCTTC. The rearrangement uses TRBV30 and TRBJ1-2; D is possibly TRBD1 (6 bases). Between the trimmed V and J ends, which lost 1 base and 6 bases, there was a span of 15 bases. This CDR3 has 14 amino acids. Germline CDR1 and CDR2: GTSNPN and SVGIG (reference sequence). Full variable domain (outside the CDR3, taken from reference TRBV30 and TRBJ1-2): SQTIHQWPATLVQPVGSPLSLECTVEGTSNPNLYWYRQAAGRGLQLLFYSVGIGQISSEVPQNLSASRPQDRQFILSSKKLLLSDSGFYLCAWSALRGSDGYTFGSGTRLTVV.

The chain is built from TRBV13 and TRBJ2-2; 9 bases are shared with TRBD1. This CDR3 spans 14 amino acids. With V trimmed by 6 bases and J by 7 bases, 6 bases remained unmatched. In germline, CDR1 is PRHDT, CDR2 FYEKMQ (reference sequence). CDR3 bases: TGTGCCAGCAGAGTGACAGGGGGAAACGGGGAGCTGTTTTTT. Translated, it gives CASRVTGGNGELFF.

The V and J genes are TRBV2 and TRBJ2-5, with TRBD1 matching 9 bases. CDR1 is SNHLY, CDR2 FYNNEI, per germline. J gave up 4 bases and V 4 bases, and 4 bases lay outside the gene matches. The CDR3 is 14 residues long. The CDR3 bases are TGTGCCAGCAGTGGACAGGGGGAACGAGAGACCCAGTACTTC. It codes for CASSGQGERETQYF.

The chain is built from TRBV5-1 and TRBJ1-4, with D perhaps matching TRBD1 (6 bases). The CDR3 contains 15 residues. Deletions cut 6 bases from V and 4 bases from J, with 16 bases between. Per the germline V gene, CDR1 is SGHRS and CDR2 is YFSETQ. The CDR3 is CASTEGGAGNEKLFF. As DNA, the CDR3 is TGCGCCAGCACCGAGGGGGGGGCTGGTAATGAAAAACTGTTTTTT.

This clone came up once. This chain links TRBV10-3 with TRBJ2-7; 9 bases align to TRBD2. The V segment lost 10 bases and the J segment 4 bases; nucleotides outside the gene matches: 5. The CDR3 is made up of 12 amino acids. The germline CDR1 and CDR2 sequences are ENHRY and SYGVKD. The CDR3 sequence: CATTSGQYEQYF. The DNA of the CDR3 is TGTGCCACGACTAGCGGCCAATACGAGCAGTACTTC.

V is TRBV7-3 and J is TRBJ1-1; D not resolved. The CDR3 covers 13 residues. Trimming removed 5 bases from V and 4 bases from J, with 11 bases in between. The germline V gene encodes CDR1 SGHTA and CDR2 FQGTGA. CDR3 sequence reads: CASSLSKGTEAFF. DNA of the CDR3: TGTGCCAGCAGCCTCTCCAAAGGCACTGAAGCTTTCTTT.

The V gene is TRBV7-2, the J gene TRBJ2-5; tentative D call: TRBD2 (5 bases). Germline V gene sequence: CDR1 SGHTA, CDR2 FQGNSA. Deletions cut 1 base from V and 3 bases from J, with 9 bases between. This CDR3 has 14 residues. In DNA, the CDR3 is TGTGCCAGCAGCTTAGGCGGGTATAAAGAGACCCAGTACTTC. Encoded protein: CASSLGGYKETQYF.

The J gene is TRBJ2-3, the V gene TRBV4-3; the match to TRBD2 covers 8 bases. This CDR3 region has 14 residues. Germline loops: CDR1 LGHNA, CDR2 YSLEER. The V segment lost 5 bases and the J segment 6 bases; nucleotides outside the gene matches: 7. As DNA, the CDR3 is TGCGCCAGCAGCAACGGACTAGCTTTGGATACGCAGTATTTT. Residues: CASSNGLALDTQYF.

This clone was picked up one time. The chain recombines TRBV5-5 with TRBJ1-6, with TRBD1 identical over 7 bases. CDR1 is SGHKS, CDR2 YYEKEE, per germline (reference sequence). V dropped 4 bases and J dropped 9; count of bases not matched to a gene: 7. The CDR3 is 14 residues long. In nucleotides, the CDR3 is TGTGCCAGCAGCCTGGAAGGGGGCCGTTCACCCCTCCACTTT. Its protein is CASSLEGGRSPLHF.

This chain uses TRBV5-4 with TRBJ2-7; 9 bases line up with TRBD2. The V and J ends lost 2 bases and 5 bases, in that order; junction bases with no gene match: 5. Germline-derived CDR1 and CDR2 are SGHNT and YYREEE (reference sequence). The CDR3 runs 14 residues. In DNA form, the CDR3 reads TGTGCCAGCAGCTTCGCGGGAGGGGGAAACGAGCAGTACTTC. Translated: CASSFAGGGNEQYF.

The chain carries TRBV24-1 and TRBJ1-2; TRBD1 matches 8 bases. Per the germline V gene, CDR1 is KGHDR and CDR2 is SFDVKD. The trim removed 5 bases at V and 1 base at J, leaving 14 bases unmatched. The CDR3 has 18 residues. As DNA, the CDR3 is TGTGCCACCAGTGGACCGGGACAGGAGGGGATCCATAACTATGGCTACACCTTC. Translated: CATSGPGQEGIHNYGYTF.

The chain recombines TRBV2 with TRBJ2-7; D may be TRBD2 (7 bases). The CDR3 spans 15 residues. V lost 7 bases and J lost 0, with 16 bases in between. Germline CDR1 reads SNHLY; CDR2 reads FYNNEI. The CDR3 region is CASILGGGNSYEQYF. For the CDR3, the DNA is TGTGCCAGCATTTTAGGGGGGGGAAACTCCTACGAGCAGTACTTC.

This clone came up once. Here the CDR3 DNA reads TGTGCCAGCAGTTTTCACTTGAACACCGGGGAGCTGTTTTTT. The encoded protein is CASSFHLNTGELFF. This chain uses TRBV5-4 with TRBJ2-2; unclear D gene. The CDR3 runs 14 residues. V gave up 5 bases and J gave up 1 base, with 9 bases separating them. Germline V gene lookup returns CDR1 SGHNT and CDR2 YYREEE (reference sequence).

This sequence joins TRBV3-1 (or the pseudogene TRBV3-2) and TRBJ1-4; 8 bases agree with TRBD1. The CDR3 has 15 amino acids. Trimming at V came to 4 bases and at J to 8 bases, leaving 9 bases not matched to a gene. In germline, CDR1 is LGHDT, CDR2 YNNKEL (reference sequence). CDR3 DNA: TGTGCCAGCAGCCTGGGGGACAGGCTGGGGGAAAAACTGTTTTTT. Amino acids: CASSLGDRLGEKLFF.

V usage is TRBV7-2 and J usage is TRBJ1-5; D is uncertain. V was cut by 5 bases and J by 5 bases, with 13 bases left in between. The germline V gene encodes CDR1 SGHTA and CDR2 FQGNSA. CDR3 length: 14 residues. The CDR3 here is CASSPFADYQPQHF. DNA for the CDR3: TGTGCCAGCAGCCCCTTTGCAGACTATCAGCCCCAGCATTTT.

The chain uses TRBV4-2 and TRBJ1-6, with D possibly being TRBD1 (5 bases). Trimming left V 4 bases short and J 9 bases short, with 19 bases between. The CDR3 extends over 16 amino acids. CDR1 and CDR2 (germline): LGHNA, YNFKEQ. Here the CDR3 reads CASSLLGDVDASPLHF. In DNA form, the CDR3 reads TGTGCCAGCAGCCTCTTAGGGGATGTGGACGCTTCACCCCTCCACTTT.

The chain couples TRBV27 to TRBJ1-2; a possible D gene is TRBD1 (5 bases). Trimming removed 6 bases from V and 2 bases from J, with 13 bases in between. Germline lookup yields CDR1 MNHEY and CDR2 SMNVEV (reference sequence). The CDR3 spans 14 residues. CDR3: CASSARRDNYGYTF. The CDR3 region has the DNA TGTGCCAGCAGCGCCCGCCGGGACAACTATGGCTACACCTTC.

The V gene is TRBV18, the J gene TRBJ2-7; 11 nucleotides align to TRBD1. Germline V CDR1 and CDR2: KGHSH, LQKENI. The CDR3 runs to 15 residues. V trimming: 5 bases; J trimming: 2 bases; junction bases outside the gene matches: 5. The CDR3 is CASSKSGQGAYEQYF. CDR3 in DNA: TGTGCCAGCTCAAAATCGGGACAGGGGGCCTACGAGCAGTACTTC.

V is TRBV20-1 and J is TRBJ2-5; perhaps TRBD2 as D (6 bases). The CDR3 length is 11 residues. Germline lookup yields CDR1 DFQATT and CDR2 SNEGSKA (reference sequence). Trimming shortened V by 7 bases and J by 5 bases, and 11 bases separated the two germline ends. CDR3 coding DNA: TGCAGTGGGGGGGTGTTGGAGACCCAGTACTTC. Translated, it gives CSGGVLETQYF.

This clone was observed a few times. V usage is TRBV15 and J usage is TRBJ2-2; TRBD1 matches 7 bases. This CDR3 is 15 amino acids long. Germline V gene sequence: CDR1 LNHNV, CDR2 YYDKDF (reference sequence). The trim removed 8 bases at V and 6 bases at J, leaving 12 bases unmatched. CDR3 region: CATSRGGAGAGELFF. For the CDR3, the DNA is TGTGCCACCTCCCGAGGGGGCGCCGGGGCCGGGGAGCTGTTTTTT.

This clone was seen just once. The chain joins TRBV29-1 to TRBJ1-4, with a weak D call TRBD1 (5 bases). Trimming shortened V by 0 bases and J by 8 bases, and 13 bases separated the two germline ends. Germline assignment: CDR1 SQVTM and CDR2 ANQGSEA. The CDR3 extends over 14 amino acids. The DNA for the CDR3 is TGCAGCGTTGAAGATCCCCCAGGGAGGGAAAAACTGTTTTTT. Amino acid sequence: CSVEDPPGREKLFF. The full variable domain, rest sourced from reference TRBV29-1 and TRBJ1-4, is SAVISQKPSRDICQRGTSLTIQCQVDSQVTMMFWYRQQPGQSLTLIATANQGSEATYESGFVIDKFPISRPNLTFSTLTVSNMSPEDSSIYLCSVEDPPGREKLFFGSGTQLSVL.

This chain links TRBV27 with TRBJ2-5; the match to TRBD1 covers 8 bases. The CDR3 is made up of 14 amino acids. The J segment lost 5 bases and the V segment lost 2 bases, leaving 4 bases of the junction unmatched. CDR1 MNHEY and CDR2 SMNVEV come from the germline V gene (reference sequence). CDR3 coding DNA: TGTGCCAGCAGTTTACGCAGGGGGCGGGAGACCCAGTACTTC. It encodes CASSLRRGRETQYF.

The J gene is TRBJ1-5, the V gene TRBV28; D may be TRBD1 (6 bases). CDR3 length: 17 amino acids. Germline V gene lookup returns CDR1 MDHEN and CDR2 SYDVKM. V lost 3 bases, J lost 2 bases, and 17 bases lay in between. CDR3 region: CASSFVGGRLGNQPQHF. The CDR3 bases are TGTGCCAGCAGTTTCGTGGGGGGGCGCTTGGGCAATCAGCCCCAGCATTTT.

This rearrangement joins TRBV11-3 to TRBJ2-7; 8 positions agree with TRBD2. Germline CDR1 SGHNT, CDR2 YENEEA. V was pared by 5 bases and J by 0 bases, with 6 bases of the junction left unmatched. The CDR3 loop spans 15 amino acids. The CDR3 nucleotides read TGTGCCAGCAGCAAAAAGCGGGAGATCTCCTACGAGCAGTACTTC. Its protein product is CASSKKREISYEQYF. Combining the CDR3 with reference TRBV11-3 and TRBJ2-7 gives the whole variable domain EAGVVQSPRYKIIEKKQPVAFWCNPISGHNTLYWYLQNLGQGPELLIRYENEEAVDDSQLPKDRFSAERLKGVDSTLKIQPAELGDSAVYLCASSKKREISYEQYFGPGTRLTVT.

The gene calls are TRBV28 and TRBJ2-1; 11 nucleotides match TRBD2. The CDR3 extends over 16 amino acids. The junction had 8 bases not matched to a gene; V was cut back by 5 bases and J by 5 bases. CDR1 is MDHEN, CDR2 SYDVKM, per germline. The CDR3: CASSAPGTSGHNEQFF. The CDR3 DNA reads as TGTGCCAGCAGTGCACCCGGGACTAGCGGTCACAATGAGCAGTTCTTC.

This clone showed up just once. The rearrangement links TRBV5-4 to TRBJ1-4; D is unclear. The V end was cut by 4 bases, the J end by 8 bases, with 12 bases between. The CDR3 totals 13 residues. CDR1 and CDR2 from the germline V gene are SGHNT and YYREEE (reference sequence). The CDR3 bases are TGTGCCAGCAGCCGAGAGGGCATGGAAAAACTGTTTTTT. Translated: CASSREGMEKLFF.

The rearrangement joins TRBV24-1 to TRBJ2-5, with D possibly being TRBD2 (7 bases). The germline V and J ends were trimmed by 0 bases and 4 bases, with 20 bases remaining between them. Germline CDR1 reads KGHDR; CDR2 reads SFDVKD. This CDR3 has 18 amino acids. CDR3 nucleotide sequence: TGTGCCACCAGTGATTTGCATATGCGCGGGGGCGCGGGAGAGACCCAGTACTTC. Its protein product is CATSDLHMRGGAGETQYF.